The clone carrying this TCR beta chain has only one observation. Per the study methods: By means of reference gene primer amplification, nucleated cell counts were estimated. Method: immunoSEQ multiplex PCR; TCRdb's copy keeps in-frame clones and lacks some. The D gene and trimming were derived from the DNA, and the V and J assignments and clone size from that table. The sample contains around 120,000 clones, roughly 69% of which appear only once. This entry belongs to a study of blood T cell repertoires in COVID-19. Study at large: Researchers got acute and convalescent COVID-19 samples from the United States, Italy and Spain. T cells, B-cell-depleted T cells, or PBMCs provided the cDNA or gDNA that served as material.

The germline V gene encodes CDR1 SNHLY and CDR2 FYNNEI. The CDR3 loop spans 12 amino acids. Trimming removed 11 bases from V and 0 bases from J, with 11 bases in between. This sequence joins TRBV2 and TRBJ2-7, with a tentative D call TRBD1 (7 bases). This receptor was obtained from a woman in her 70s with acute or convalescent COVID-19. Sequenced input: peripheral blood. CDR3 loop: CADQGGSYEQYF. CDR3 in DNA: TGTGCCGACCAGGGGGGCTCCTACGAGCAGTACTTC.